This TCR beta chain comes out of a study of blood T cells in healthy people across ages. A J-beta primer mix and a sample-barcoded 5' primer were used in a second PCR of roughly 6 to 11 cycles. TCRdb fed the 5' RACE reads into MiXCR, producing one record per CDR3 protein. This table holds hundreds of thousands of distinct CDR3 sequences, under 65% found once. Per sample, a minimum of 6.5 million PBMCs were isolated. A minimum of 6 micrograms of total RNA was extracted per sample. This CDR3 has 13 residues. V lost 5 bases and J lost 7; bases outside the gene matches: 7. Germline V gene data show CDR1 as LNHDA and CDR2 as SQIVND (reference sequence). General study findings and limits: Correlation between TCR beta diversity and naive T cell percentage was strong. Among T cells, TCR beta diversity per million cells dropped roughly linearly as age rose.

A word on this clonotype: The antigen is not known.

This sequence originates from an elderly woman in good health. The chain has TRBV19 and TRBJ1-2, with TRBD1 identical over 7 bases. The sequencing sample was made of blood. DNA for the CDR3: TGTGCCAGTAGTCAATACAGGGGAAGTGGCTACACCTTC. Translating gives CASSQYRGSGYTF.